This TCR beta chain was identified in a study of cytomegalovirus exposure and HLA in healthy donors. Findings and limits, study-wide: V- and J-gene trimming of TCR beta was linked (in a later analysis) to a missense DCLRE1C variant. Earlier analysis yielded a pattern in which most TCR beta V segments were productive about 90% or about 30% of the time. Highly shared sequence variants in one cluster were likely a sequencing artifact.

It was with 60 Vbeta and 13 Jbeta primers that the PCR ran. TCRdb's copy holds only in-frame clones and misses some; the assay was immunoSEQ multiplex PCR. The sample has roughly 220,000 clones, approximately 70% seen once. The CDR3 runs to 13 residues. Germline CDR1 and CDR2: SGHNT and YYREEE (reference sequence). V lost 2 bases, J lost 5 bases, and 11 bases lay in between. As regards this clone: Its antigen is unknown.

The TCR comes from a man in his forties in good health and CMV-seropositive. Sequencing was performed on PBMCs. The chain uses TRBV5-4 and TRBJ2-7; a weak D match, TRBD2 (6 bases). CDR3 sequence (DNA): TGTGCCAGCAGCTTCGGAGGGGCCAACGAGCAGTACTTC. Amino acid sequence: CASSFGGANEQYF.